The rows below give T cell receptor beta chains drawn from one sample of a study of blood T cell repertoires in COVID-19. The data were produced by immunoSEQ multiplex PCR, yet TCRdb's version contains in-frame clones alone and is incomplete. The sample holds approximately 150,000 clones, about 86% seen once. The specimen sequenced was peripheral blood. These receptors were obtained from a woman in her fifties or sixties with active or convalescent COVID-19. The CDR3 runs from the conserved cysteine through the conserved F or W. Fields, in order: D gene, V gene, CDR3 length, J gene, clone size, CDR3 protein, CDR3 DNA. D genes are given only for firm matches. The size of a clone is reported for some rows only, either as once, few or many, or as a class for expanded clones.

D: TRBD1; V: TRBV5-6; length: 15; J: TRBJ1-6; size: NA; CDR3: CASKDRVLYNSPLHF; DNA: TGTGCCAGCAAGGACAGGGTTTTGTATAATTCACCCCTCCACTTT
D: NA; V: TRBV6-2/TRBV6-3; length: 12; J: TRBJ2-7; size: NA; CDR3: CASSYPPREQYF; DNA: TGTGCCAGCAGTTACCCACCGCGGGAGCAGTACTTC
D: NA; V: TRBV3-1/TRBV3-2; length: 14; J: TRBJ2-2; size: NA; CDR3: CASSQGLATGELFF; DNA: TGTGCCAGCAGCCAAGGGCTAGCGACCGGGGAGCTGTTTTTT
D: TRBD2; V: TRBV19; length: 14; J: TRBJ2-7; size: NA; CDR3: CATKGLAASYEQYF; DNA: TGTGCCACCAAGGGACTAGCGGCCTCCTACGAGCAGTACTTC
D: NA; V: TRBV9; length: 15; J: TRBJ1-5; size: once; CDR3: CASSVAGNSNQPQHF; DNA: TGTGCCAGCAGCGTAGCAGGAAATAGCAATCAGCCCCAGCATTTT
D: TRBD1; V: TRBV18; length: 16; J: TRBJ1-5; size: once; CDR3: CASSRQGADLGQPQHF; DNA: TGTGCCAGCTCACGACAGGGGGCGGATTTGGGTCAGCCCCAGCATTTT
D: NA; V: TRBV6-5; length: 14; J: TRBJ2-3; size: NA; CDR3: CASRVWDFTDTQYF; DNA: TGTGCCAGCAGAGTCTGGGACTTCACAGATACGCAGTATTTT
D: TRBD1; V: TRBV5-1; length: 17; J: TRBJ2-3; size: NA; CDR3: CASSLATGVEGTDTQYF; DNA: TGCGCCAGCAGCTTGGCCACAGGGGTTGAGGGCACAGATACGCAGTATTTT
D: TRBD2; V: TRBV30; length: 14; J: TRBJ2-5; size: NA; CDR3: CAWTSGGLGETQYF; DNA: TGTGCCTGGACTAGCGGGGGCCTTGGGGAGACCCAGTACTTC
D: NA; V: TRBV6-5; length: 15; J: TRBJ2-3; size: NA; CDR3: CASSRTGESTDTQYF; DNA: TGTGCCAGCAGTCGAACCGGAGAGTCCACAGATACGCAGTATTTT
D: NA; V: TRBV6-6; length: 14; J: TRBJ1-2; size: NA; CDR3: CASSRDGGSRGYTF; DNA: TGTGCCAGCAGCAGGGATGGGGGGAGTCGAGGCTACACCTTC
D: TRBD2; V: TRBV5-1; length: 15; J: TRBJ2-5; size: NA; CDR3: CASSSTSGRSETQYF; DNA: TGCGCCAGCAGCTCGACTAGCGGGAGGTCGGAGACCCAGTACTTC
D: TRBD2; V: TRBV20-1; length: 14; J: TRBJ2-1; size: few; CDR3: CSASRASGRNEQFF; DNA: TGCAGTGCTAGTAGGGCTAGCGGGAGGAATGAGCAGTTCTTC
D: TRBD1; V: TRBV9; length: 17; J: TRBJ1-2; size: NA; CDR3: CASSDPGQGARGYGYTF; DNA: TGTGCCAGCAGCGACCCGGGACAGGGGGCGCGTGGCTATGGCTACACCTTC